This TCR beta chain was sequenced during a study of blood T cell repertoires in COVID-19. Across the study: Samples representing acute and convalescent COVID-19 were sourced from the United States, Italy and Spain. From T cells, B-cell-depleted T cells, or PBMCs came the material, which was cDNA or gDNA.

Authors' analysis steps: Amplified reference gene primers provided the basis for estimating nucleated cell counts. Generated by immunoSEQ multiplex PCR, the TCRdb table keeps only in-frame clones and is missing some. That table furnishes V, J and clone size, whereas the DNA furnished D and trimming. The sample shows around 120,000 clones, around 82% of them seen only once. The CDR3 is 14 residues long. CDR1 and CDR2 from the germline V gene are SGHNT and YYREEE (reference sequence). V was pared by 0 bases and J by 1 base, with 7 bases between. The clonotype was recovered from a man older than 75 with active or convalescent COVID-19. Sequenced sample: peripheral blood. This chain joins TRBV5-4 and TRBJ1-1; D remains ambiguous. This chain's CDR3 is CASSLDHSNTEAFF. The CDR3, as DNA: TGTGCCAGCAGCTTGGATCACTCGAACACTGAAGCTTTCTTT.